These 21 T cell receptor beta chains share one sample of origin, sequenced in a study of response to subunit inactivated influenza vaccine. MiXCR, run by TCRdb on the RT-PCR reads, gives a single entry per CDR3 protein. The table has around 580,000 distinct CDR3 sequences, about 15% seen once. The sequenced sample was PBMCs from blood, obtained 11 to 12 days after vaccination. The receptor set was obtained from a man aged 50 to 60 who received an inactivated influenza vaccine.

V gene TRBV7-9 combines with J gene TRBJ2-2, with TRBD2 as a possible D gene (6 bases). The V gene lost 5 bases and the J gene lost 5 bases, with 12 bases spanning the gap. Germline CDR1 is SEHNR and CDR2 is FQNEAQ (reference sequence). The length of the CDR3 is 14 residues. The CDR3 reads CASSPYRGTGELFF. The CDR3 nucleotides are TGTGCCAGCAGCCCGTACCGGGGGACCGGGGAGCTGTTTTTT. Variable domain in full (rest from reference TRBV7-9 and TRBJ2-2): DTGVSQNPRHKITKRGQNVTFRCDPISEHNRLYWYRQTLGQGPEFLTYFQNEAQLEKSRLLSDRFSAERPKGSFSTLEIQRTEQGDSAMYLCASSPYRGTGELFFGEGSRLTVL.

The chain uses TRBV20-1 and TRBJ2-6, with 9 bases lining up with TRBD1. V lost 5 bases to trimming and J lost 0 bases; unmatched junction nucleotides: 5. Per the germline V gene, CDR1 is DFQATT and CDR2 is SNEGSKA (reference sequence). This CDR3 has 16 amino acids. CDR3 sequence (DNA): TGCAGTGCTGGTGGGACAGGGAGCTCTGGGGCCAACGTCCTGACTTTC. It specifies CSAGGTGSSGANVLTF.

V is TRBV4-2 and J is TRBJ2-7, with a tentative D call TRBD1 (6 bases). This CDR3 has 17 residues. The V and J ends lost 3 bases and 0 bases respectively, with 18 bases between them. The germline V gene has CDR1 LGHNA and CDR2 YNFKEQ. The CDR3 loop is CASSQDLTGPYSYEQYF. The CDR3 nucleotides are TGTGCCAGCAGCCAGGACTTGACAGGTCCCTACTCCTACGAGCAGTACTTC.

There are a few counts of this clonotype. This chain links TRBV20-1 with TRBJ2-3, with 12 nucleotides matching TRBD2. This CDR3 is 14 amino acids long. After removal of 6 bases from V and 4 bases from J, the junction contained 5 bases not matched to a gene. The germline V gene has CDR1 DFQATT and CDR2 SNEGSKA (reference sequence). CDR3 loop: CSALAGGPADTQYF. The DNA for the CDR3 is TGCAGTGCCCTAGCGGGAGGGCCTGCAGATACGCAGTATTTT.

This clonotype was found a few times. The chain has TRBV7-8 and TRBJ2-1; the D is unclear. This CDR3 spans 16 amino acids. V was trimmed by 4 bases and J by 8 bases, leaving 21 bases between them. The germline gives CDR1 SGHVS, CDR2 FQNEAQ. In DNA form, the CDR3 reads TGTGCCAGCAGCTACTCGTCGCCAAATGTTGGCGATGAGCAGTTCTTC. Protein product: CASSYSSPNVGDEQFF.

This clonotype has ten or more counts. This chain joins TRBV7-3 and TRBJ1-1, with D possibly TRBD1 on 5 matching bases. V was trimmed by 2 bases and J by 4 bases, leaving 8 bases between them. The CDR3 loop spans 13 amino acids. From germline, CDR1 is SGHTA and CDR2 FQGTGA. Here the CDR3 DNA reads TGTGCCAGCAGCTTAGGGGGTTTCACTGAAGCTTTCTTT. This codes for CASSLGGFTEAFF.

The genes are TRBV6-1 and TRBJ1-4; 7 nucleotides match TRBD1. V shed 5 bases, J shed 4 bases, and the junction held 7 bases outside the gene matches. The CDR3 is made up of 15 amino acids. Germline assignment: CDR1 MNHNS and CDR2 SASEGT. Here the CDR3 reads CASSRGQENNEKLFF. The CDR3 DNA reads as TGTGCCAGCAGTAGAGGACAGGAGAATAATGAAAAACTGTTTTTT.

The table lists this clonotype with a few counts. This chain joins TRBV5-1 and TRBJ1-2; D call uncertain. V was pared by 4 bases and J by 6 bases, with 13 bases between. Germline V lookup: CDR1 SGHRS, CDR2 YFSETQ. CDR3 size: 13 residues. This CDR3 reads CASSLQEKNGYTF. CDR3 nucleotides: TGCGCCAGCAGCCTGCAGGAAAAGAATGGCTACACCTTC.

At least ten counts were recorded for this clonotype. V usage is TRBV28 and J usage is TRBJ2-2, with D possibly called TRBD1 or TRBD2 (5 bases each). V lost 3 bases and J lost 3, with 23 bases in between. Germline V gene lookup returns CDR1 MDHEN and CDR2 SYDVKM. The CDR3 runs to 19 residues. CDR3 residues: CASSFLQPRDGQDTGELFF. The CDR3 nucleotides read TGTGCCAGCAGTTTTCTTCAACCCCGGGACGGCCAGGACACCGGGGAGCTGTTTTTT.

The chain employs TRBV15 and TRBJ1-2, with no clear D. The V gene lost 5 bases and the J gene lost 4 bases, with 17 bases spanning the gap. Looked up from germline, CDR1 is LNHNV and CDR2 is YYDKDF (reference sequence). The CDR3 contains 15 residues. Here the CDR3 reads CATSQMSGSFYGYTF. DNA for the CDR3: TGTGCCACCAGCCAGATGTCTGGCAGCTTCTATGGCTACACCTTC.

Concerning this clonotype itself: The CDR3 carries no conserved terminal phenylalanine or tryptophan, so it likely arises from a read error. The rearrangement uses TRBV18 and TRBJ2-1; D possibly matches TRBD1 or TRBD2 (5 bases each). CDR1 is KGHSH and CDR2 is LQKENI in the germline V gene. The CDR3 runs to 16 residues. V gave up 3 bases and J gave up 4 bases, with 16 bases separating them. The CDR3 bases are TGTGCCAGCTCACCGTTCGGGTTGGGGGATTACAATGAGCAGTTCTTA. It is translated as CASSPFGLGDYNEQFL.

The J gene is TRBJ1-2, the V gene TRBV6-2 or TRBV6-3; D uncertain. V was clipped by 8 bases and J by 10 bases, with 20 bases between them. The CDR3 has 13 amino acids. Germline V gene sequence: CDR1 MNHEY, CDR2 SVGEGT. CDR3 protein: CASRVLRREDYTF. The DNA for the CDR3 is TGTGCCAGCCGTGTGCTCCGGCGAGAGGACTACACCTTC.

The CDR3 coding sequence is TGTGCCAGTAGGGACAGGGGGCGAGTAGATACGCAGTATTTT. Protein product: CASRDRGRVDTQYF. The chain couples TRBV19 to TRBJ2-3; TRBD1 matches 11 bases. Germline V gives CDR1 LNHDA, CDR2 SQIVND (reference sequence). This CDR3 is 14 amino acids long. V gave up 6 bases and J gave up 5 bases; unmatched junction bases: 4.

This clonotype occurred a few times. This chain connects TRBV7-9 to TRBJ1-4; D is undetermined. V lost 3 bases to trimming and J lost 3 bases, with 11 bases between them. CDR3 size: 15 residues. From germline, CDR1 is SEHNR and CDR2 FQNEAQ (reference sequence). CDR3 loop: CASSFFSVANEKLFF. Written as DNA, the CDR3 is TGTGCCAGCAGCTTTTTCAGTGTCGCTAATGAAAAACTGTTTTTT.

This clonotype showed up just a few times. CDR3 residues: CAISGGQGDEQYF. The CDR3 DNA follows: TGTGCCATCAGTGGCGGACAGGGCGACGAGCAGTACTTC. The chain has TRBV10-3 and TRBJ2-7; 8 bases map to TRBD1. The CDR3 runs to 13 residues. Trimming cost V 4 bases and J 5 bases; bases outside gene matches: 4. CDR1 is ENHRY and CDR2 is SYGVKD in the germline V gene.

This clonotype has just a few counts. The chain uses TRBV18 and TRBJ2-6; TRBD1 matches at 8 bases. Germline V CDR1 and CDR2: KGHSH, LQKENI. J gave up 3 bases and V 2 bases, and 12 bases lay outside the gene matches. This CDR3 comprises 19 residues. The CDR3 reads CASSPRQGIAGDGANVLTF. CDR3 nucleotide sequence: TGTGCCAGCTCACCAAGACAGGGGATTGCCGGGGATGGGGCCAACGTCCTGACTTTC.

The rearrangement links TRBV7-9 to TRBJ2-1, with D perhaps being TRBD1 or TRBD2 (6 bases each). In germline, CDR1 is SEHNR, CDR2 FQNEAQ (reference sequence). Trimming removed 6 bases at V and 4 bases at J, with 19 bases between. The CDR3 consists of 16 residues. The CDR3, as DNA: TGTGCCAGCAGTTCCTTTAGGGGGGACACATACAATGAGCAGTTCTTC. Translated, it gives CASSSFRGDTYNEQFF.

This clonotype was found a few times. This chain connects TRBV6-1 to TRBJ2-1; TRBD2 matches at 11 bases. CDR1 is MNHNS, CDR2 SASEGT, per germline. The CDR3 is 17 residues long. With 2 bases clipped from V and 0 bases from J, the junction kept 3 bases outside the gene matches. The CDR3 DNA sequence: TGTGCCAGCAGTGAACTAGCGGGGGGCCGCTCCTACAATGAGCAGTTCTTC. Its translation: CASSELAGGRSYNEQFF.

The chain links TRBV4-2 to TRBJ1-1; D perhaps matches TRBD1 (5 bases). Trimming took off 4 bases at V and 7 bases at J, with 13 bases between the two ends. This CDR3 has 13 residues. Germline assignment: CDR1 LGHNA and CDR2 YNFKEQ. The chain's CDR3 is CASSRSGGIEAFF. The DNA for the CDR3 is TGTGCCAGCAGCCGAAGTGGGGGGATTGAAGCTTTCTTT.

In its sample, this clonotype was seen many times. The J gene is TRBJ2-2, the V gene TRBV7-8, with D unclear. CDR3 length equals 15 residues. Trimming removed 1 base from V and 12 bases from J, with 18 bases in between. Germline V gene lookup returns CDR1 SGHVS and CDR2 FQNEAQ. The CDR3 is CASSLVIPKGVKLFF. In DNA, the CDR3 is TGTGCCAGCAGCTTAGTCATACCCAAGGGTGTTAAGCTGTTTTTT.

This clonotype has more than one count but fewer than ten. CDR3 bases: TGTGCCACCCTGGGACAGGGTTACGGAGAGCAGTACTTC. Amino acid sequence: CATLGQGYGEQYF. This sequence joins TRBV6-1 and TRBJ2-7; 9 bases agree with TRBD1. Unmatched junction bases numbered 11, after V lost 10 bases and J lost 7 bases. The CDR3 loop spans 13 amino acids. Germline-derived CDR1 and CDR2 are MNHNS and SASEGT.